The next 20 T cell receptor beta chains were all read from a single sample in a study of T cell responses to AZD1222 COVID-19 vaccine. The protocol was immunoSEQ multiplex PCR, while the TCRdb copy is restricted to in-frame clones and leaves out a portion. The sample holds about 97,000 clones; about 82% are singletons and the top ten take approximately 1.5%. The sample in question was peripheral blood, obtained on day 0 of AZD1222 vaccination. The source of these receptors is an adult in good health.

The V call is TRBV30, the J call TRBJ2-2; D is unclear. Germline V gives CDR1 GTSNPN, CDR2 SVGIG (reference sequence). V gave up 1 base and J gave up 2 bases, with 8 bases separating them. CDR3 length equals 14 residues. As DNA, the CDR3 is TGTGCCTGGAGTGGACTGGTAAACACCGGGGAGCTGTTTTTT. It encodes CAWSGLVNTGELFF.

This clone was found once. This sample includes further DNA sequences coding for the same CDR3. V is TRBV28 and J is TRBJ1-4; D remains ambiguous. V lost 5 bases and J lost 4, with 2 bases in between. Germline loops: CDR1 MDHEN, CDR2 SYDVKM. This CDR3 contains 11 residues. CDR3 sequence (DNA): TGTGCCAGCAGTCTTAATGAAAAACTGTTTTTT. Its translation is CASSLNEKLFF.

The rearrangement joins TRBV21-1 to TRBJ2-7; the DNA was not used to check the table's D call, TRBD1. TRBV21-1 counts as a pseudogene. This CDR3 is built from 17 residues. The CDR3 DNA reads TGTGCCAGCAGCAAAGGGGCCCGGTCACAGGGTACCTACGAGCAGTACTTC. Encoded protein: CASSKGARSQGTYEQYF.

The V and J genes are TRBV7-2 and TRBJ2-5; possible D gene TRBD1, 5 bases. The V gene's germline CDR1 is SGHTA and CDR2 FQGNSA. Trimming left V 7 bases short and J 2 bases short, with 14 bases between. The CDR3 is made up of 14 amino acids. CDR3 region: CASTPGRAQETQYF. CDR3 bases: TGTGCCAGCACCCCCGGCAGGGCTCAAGAGACCCAGTACTTC.

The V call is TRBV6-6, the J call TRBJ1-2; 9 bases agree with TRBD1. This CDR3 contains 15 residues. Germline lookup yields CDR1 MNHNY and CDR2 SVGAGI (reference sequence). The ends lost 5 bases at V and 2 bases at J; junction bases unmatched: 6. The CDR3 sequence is CASSEPGQGNYGYTF. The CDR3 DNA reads TGTGCCAGCAGTGAGCCGGGACAGGGAAACTATGGCTACACCTTC.

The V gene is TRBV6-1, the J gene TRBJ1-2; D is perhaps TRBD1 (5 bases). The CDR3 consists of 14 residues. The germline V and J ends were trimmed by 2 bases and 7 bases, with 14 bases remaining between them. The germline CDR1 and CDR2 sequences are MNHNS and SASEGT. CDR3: CASSEYEGRSGYTF. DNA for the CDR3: TGTGCCAGCAGTGAATATGAGGGGCGGAGTGGCTACACCTTC.

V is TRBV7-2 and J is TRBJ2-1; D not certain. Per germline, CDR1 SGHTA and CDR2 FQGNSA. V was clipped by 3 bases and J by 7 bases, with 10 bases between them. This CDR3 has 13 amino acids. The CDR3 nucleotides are TGTGCCAGCAGCTTCTCCCAGGAGAATGAGCAGTTCTTC. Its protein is CASSFSQENEQFF.

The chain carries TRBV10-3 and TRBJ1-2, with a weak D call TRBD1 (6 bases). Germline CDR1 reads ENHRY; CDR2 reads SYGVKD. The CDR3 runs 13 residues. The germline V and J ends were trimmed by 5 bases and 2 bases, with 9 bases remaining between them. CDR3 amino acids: CAISNGGNYGYTF. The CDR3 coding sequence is TGTGCCATCAGTAACGGGGGCAACTATGGCTACACCTTC.

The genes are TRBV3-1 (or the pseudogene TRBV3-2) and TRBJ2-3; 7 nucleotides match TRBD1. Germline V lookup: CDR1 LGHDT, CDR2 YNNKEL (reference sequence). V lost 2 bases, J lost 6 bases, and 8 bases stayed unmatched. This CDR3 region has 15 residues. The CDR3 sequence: CASSQNPGGSDTQYF. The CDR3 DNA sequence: TGTGCCAGCAGCCAAAACCCAGGGGGTTCGGATACGCAGTATTTT.

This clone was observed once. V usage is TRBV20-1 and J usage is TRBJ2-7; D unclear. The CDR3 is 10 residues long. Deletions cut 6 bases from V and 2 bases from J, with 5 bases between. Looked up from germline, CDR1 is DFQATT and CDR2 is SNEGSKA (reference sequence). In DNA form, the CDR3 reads TGCAGTGCGCCTCCCTACGAGCAGTACTTC. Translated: CSAPPYEQYF.

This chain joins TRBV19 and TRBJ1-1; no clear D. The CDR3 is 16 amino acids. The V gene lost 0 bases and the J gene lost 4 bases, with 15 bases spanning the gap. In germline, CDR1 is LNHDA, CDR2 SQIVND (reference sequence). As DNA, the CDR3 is TGTGCCAGTAGTATAGATAGGGCAGATTGGGGCACTGAAGCTTTCTTT. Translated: CASSIDRADWGTEAFF.

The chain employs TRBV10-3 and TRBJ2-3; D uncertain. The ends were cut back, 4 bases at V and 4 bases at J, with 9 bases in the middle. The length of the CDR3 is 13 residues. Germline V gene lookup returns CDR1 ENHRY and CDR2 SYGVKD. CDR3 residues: CAISVGIADTQYF. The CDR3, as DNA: TGTGCCATCAGTGTCGGTATCGCAGATACGCAGTATTTT.

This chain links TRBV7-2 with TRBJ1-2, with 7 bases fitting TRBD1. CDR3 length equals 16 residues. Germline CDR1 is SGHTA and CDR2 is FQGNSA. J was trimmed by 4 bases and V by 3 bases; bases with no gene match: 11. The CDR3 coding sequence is TGTGCCAGCAGCTTTAACCGGGGGGGACAGATCTATGGCTACACCTTC. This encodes CASSFNRGGQIYGYTF.

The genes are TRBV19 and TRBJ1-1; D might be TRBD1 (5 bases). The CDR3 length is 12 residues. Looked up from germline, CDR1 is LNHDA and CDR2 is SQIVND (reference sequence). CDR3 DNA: TGTGCTACGCGGCCCGGGGGTGGTGAAGCTTTCTTT. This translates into CATRPGGGEAFF.

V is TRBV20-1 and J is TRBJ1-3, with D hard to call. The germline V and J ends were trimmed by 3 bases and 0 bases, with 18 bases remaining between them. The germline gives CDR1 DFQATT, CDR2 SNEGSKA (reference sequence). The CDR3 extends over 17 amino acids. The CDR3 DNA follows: TGCAGTGCTAGTCCGTTGGCGGGGATGAGCTCTGGAAACACCATATATTTT. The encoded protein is CSASPLAGMSSGNTIYF.

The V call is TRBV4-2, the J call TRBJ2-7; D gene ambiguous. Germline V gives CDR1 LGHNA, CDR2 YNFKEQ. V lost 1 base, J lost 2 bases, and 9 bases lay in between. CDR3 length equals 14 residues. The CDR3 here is CASSQVGPAYEQYF. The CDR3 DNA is TGTGCCAGCAGCCAAGTTGGGCCAGCCTACGAGCAGTACTTC.

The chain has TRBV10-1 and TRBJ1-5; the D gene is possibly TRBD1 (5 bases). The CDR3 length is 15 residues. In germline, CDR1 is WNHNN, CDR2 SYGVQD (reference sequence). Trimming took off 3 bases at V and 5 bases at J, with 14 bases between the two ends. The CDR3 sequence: CASSDSDGGYQPQHF. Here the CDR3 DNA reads TGCGCCAGCAGTGACTCCGACGGGGGATATCAGCCCCAGCATTTT.

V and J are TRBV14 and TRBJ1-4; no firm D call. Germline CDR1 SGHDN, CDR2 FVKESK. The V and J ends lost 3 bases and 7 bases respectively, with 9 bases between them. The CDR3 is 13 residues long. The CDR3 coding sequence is TGTGCCAGCAGCCAGGGTTCTCGTGAAAAACTGTTTTTT. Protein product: CASSQGSREKLFF.

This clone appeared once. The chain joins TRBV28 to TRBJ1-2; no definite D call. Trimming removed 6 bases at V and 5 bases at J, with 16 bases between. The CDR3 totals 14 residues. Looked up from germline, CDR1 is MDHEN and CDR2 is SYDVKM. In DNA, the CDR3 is TGTGCCAGCAGGGCCCAATTTAGAGGGTATGGCTACACCTTC. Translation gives CASRAQFRGYGYTF.

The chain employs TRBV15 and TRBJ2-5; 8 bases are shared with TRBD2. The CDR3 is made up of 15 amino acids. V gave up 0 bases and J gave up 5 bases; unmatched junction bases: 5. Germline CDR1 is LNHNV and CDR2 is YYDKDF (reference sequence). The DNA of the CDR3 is TGTGCCACCAGCAGAGATTCTGGCGGGGGGGAGACCCAGTACTTC. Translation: CATSRDSGGGETQYF.